The 20 T cell receptor beta chains reported below all come from one sample, sequenced in a study of regulatory T cells in long-lasting Graves disease. Library construction for TCR beta used iRepertoire HTBI primers and Arm-PCR of CDR3 regions. TCRdb passed the multiplex PCR reads through MiXCR, listing each CDR3 protein once. The sample consists of about 310,000 distinct CDR3 sequences, 22% of them appearing once. Documented time point: persistent/refractory GD, antithyroid drugs over 5 years with positive TRAb. Extracted PBMC RNA gave rise to the TCR library. Here the sequenced sample was peripheral blood mononuclear cells (PBMCs), taken when the disease was refractory, from a patient treated with antithyroid drugs. The receptors come from a female donor with Graves disease.

This clonotype showed up many times. The chain joins TRBV20-1 to TRBJ1-3, with D hard to call. V dropped 1 base and J dropped 2 bases, with 6 bases sitting between them. Germline lookup yields CDR1 DFQATT and CDR2 SNEGSKA (reference sequence). The CDR3 spans 13 residues. CDR3 coding DNA: TGCAGTGCTAGAGGGCAAACTGGAAACACCATATATTTT. It codes for CSARGQTGNTIYF.

The table lists this clonotype with many counts. The gene calls are TRBV29-1 and TRBJ1-1; the match to TRBD1 covers 8 bases. V was pared by 7 bases and J by 5 bases, with 9 bases of the junction left unmatched. The CDR3 extends over 13 amino acids. Germline V CDR1 and CDR2: SQVTM, ANQGSEA. For the CDR3, the DNA is TGCAGCGCCGTCCGGACAGGGAATACTGAAGCTTTCTTT. This sequence encodes CSAVRTGNTEAFF.

The chain uses TRBV18 and TRBJ2-3; possibly TRBD2 for D (5 bases). The CDR3 runs to 15 residues. Germline lookup yields CDR1 KGHSH and CDR2 LQKENI. The V and J ends lost 3 bases and 0 bases respectively, with 10 bases between them. CDR3 in amino acids: CASSPLAASTDTQYF. CDR3 nucleotides: TGTGCCAGCTCACCCCTAGCAGCTAGCACAGATACGCAGTATTTT.

The sample holds many counts of this clonotype. The rearrangement links TRBV28 to TRBJ1-5; the D is unclear. The germline V and J ends were trimmed by 5 bases and 1 base, with 6 bases remaining between them. The CDR3 contains 13 residues. Germline loops: CDR1 MDHEN, CDR2 SYDVKM. The CDR3 DNA sequence: TGTGCCAGCAGTCGACAAAGCAATCAGCCCCAGCATTTT. Amino acids: CASSRQSNQPQHF.

This chain connects TRBV28 to TRBJ2-3; TRBD2 aligns across 11 bases. Germline V lookup: CDR1 MDHEN, CDR2 SYDVKM. The CDR3 is made up of 17 amino acids. Trimming at V came to 4 bases and at J to 4 bases, leaving 10 bases not matched to a gene. The CDR3 coding sequence is TGTGCCAGCAGTTCGAGACTAGCGGGATGGAAGTCAGATACGCAGTATTTT. Translation: CASSSRLAGWKSDTQYF.

This clonotype came up many times. The rearrangement joins TRBV7-2 to TRBJ2-1; tentative D call: TRBD1 (6 bases). The ends were cut back, 5 bases at V and 8 bases at J, with 13 bases in the middle. Germline V CDR1 and CDR2: SGHTA, FQGNSA. This CDR3 is built from 13 residues. CDR3 amino acids: CASSPDRHDEQFF. Written as DNA, the CDR3 is TGTGCCAGCAGCCCCGACAGGCATGATGAGCAGTTCTTC.

This clonotype was found many times. The chain employs TRBV20-1 and TRBJ2-7; D is undetermined. Looked up from germline, CDR1 is DFQATT and CDR2 is SNEGSKA (reference sequence). This CDR3 has 10 residues. CDR3 protein: CRPFTYEQYF. CDR3 DNA sequence: TGCAGACCATTCACCTACGAGCAGTACTTC.

This clonotype was recorded at least ten times. CDR3 sequence: CASSPFGQSYSNQPQHF. The DNA of the CDR3 is TGTGCCAGCAGTCCCTTCGGACAGTCTTATAGCAATCAGCCCCAGCATTTT. The chain is built from TRBV27 and TRBJ1-5; a possible D gene is TRBD1 (6 bases). The CDR3 sequence is 17 residues long. V was shortened by 5 bases and J by 0 bases, with 17 bases between the two germline ends. Per the germline V gene, CDR1 is MNHEY and CDR2 is SMNVEV (reference sequence).

The chain couples TRBV6-1 to TRBJ1-5, with 11 bases identical to TRBD1. Unmatched junction bases numbered 4, after V lost 8 bases and J lost 7 bases. There are 13 residues in the CDR3. Per the germline V gene, CDR1 is MNHNS and CDR2 is SASEGT. The CDR3 coding sequence is TGTGCCAGCCGGGACAGGGGGGAACAGCCCCAGCATTTT. Residues: CASRDRGEQPQHF.

This clonotype was recorded many times. V gene TRBV28 combines with J gene TRBJ2-7; 8 positions match TRBD2. The CDR3 extends over 13 amino acids. From germline, CDR1 is MDHEN and CDR2 SYDVKM. V trimming: 1 base; J trimming: 9 bases; junction bases outside the gene matches: 5. CDR3 protein: CASSLFREGGQYF. CDR3 bases: TGTGCCAGCAGTTTATTTCGGGAGGGGGGGCAGTACTTC.

This clonotype was observed at least ten times. This chain links TRBV20-1 with TRBJ1-2; possible D gene TRBD1, 6 bases. Germline V CDR1 and CDR2: DFQATT, SNEGSKA (reference sequence). The V end was cut by 3 bases, the J end by 7 bases, with 12 bases between. CDR3 size: 12 residues. CDR3 DNA: TGCAGTGCTAGGCGACAGGAACTTGGCTACACCTTC. Protein: CSARRQELGYTF.

In its sample, this clonotype was seen a few times. J is TRBJ2-7 and V is TRBV7-8; 10 bases agree with TRBD1. Germline V gene sequence: CDR1 SGHVS, CDR2 FQNEAQ. V lost 2 bases to trimming and J lost 4 bases; unmatched junction nucleotides: 8. The CDR3 is made up of 16 amino acids. CDR3 loop: CASSLWGTGVKYEQYF. The CDR3 DNA sequence: TGTGCCAGCAGCTTATGGGGGACAGGGGTTAAATACGAGCAGTACTTC. Full variable domain (rest looked up from reference TRBV7-8 and TRBJ2-7): GAGVSQSPRYKVAKRGQDVALRCDPISGHVSLFWYQQALGQGPEFLTYFQNEAQLDKSGLPSDRFFAERPEGSVSTLKIQRTQQEDSAVYLCASSLWGTGVKYEQYFGPGTRLTVT.

The sample holds a few counts of this clonotype. V usage is TRBV7-2 and J usage is TRBJ2-1, with 7 bases identical to TRBD2. Germline trimming cut 4 bases from V and 0 bases from J; bases unmatched to any gene: 6. Germline V gene data show CDR1 as SGHTA and CDR2 as FQGNSA. The CDR3 contains 16 residues. CDR3 sequence reads: CASSWAGLNSYNEQFF. The CDR3 region has the DNA TGTGCCAGCAGCTGGGCGGGACTAAACTCCTACAATGAGCAGTTCTTC.

The J gene is TRBJ2-1, the V gene TRBV7-2, with D perhaps TRBD1 or TRBD2 (6 bases each). The CDR3 has 15 amino acids. V lost 1 base and J lost 4, with 11 bases in between. Per the germline V gene, CDR1 is SGHTA and CDR2 is FQGNSA. For the CDR3, the DNA is TGTGCCAGCAGCTTAGAACAGGGACTTTACAATGAGCAGTTCTTC. It specifies CASSLEQGLYNEQFF.

This clonotype was detected only a few times. V usage is TRBV7-2 and J usage is TRBJ2-7; D unresolved. The V and J ends lost 4 bases and 4 bases respectively, with 5 bases between them. Germline V gene lookup returns CDR1 SGHTA and CDR2 FQGNSA. The CDR3 is 11 amino acids. CDR3 region: CASSYEYEQYF. The CDR3 DNA sequence: TGTGCCAGCAGCTACGAATACGAGCAGTACTTC.

The chain employs TRBV29-1 and TRBJ2-2; D possibly corresponds to TRBD2 (6 bases). The V gene lost 7 bases and the J gene lost 0 bases, with 9 bases spanning the gap. The CDR3 covers 13 residues. Looked up from germline, CDR1 is SQVTM and CDR2 is ANQGSEA. The CDR3 bases are TGCAGCGCCCCGGGGGCGAACACCGGGGAGCTGTTTTTT. It translates to CSAPGANTGELFF.

The chain recombines TRBV29-1 with TRBJ1-2; D gene unclear. The CDR3 runs 13 residues. Germline V gene data show CDR1 as SQVTM and CDR2 as ANQGSEA. V lost 4 bases, J lost 0 bases, and 9 bases lay in between. The CDR3 DNA is TGCAGCGTTGTAACCGGGACTAACTATGGCTACACCTTC. Its protein product is CSVVTGTNYGYTF.

In its sample, this clonotype was seen a few times. At one end the junction does not follow the germline gene, possibly because of a read error. J is TRBJ1-4 and V is TRBV5-1, with D maybe TRBD1 (6 bases). This CDR3 spans 11 amino acids. Per germline, CDR1 SGHRS and CDR2 YFSETQ. The DNA for the CDR3 is TGCGCCAGCAGCCCGACAGTGCAGGGGATTTTT. This translates into CASSPTVQGIF.

The chain employs TRBV12-3 or TRBV12-4 and TRBJ2-7, with TRBD1 matching 7 bases. Trimming cost V 1 base and J 3 bases; bases outside gene matches: 9. The CDR3 totals 16 residues. CDR3 residues: CASSLDRDRAYYEQYF. For the CDR3, the DNA is TGTGCCAGCAGTTTAGACAGAGACAGGGCCTACTACGAGCAGTACTTC.

With regard to this clonotype: This likely traces to a read error, being one base from a far larger clone. The chain employs TRBV28 and TRBJ1-6; maybe TRBD1 (5 bases). Germline V gene sequence: CDR1 MDHEN, CDR2 SYDVKM. Trimming shortened V by 3 bases and J by 11 bases, and 17 bases separated the two germline ends. CDR3 length equals 15 residues. The CDR3 reads CASSFGGKENPPLHF. The DNA for the CDR3 is TGTGCCAGCAGTTTCGGGGGAAAGGAGAATCCACCCCTCCACTTT.